The 6 T cell receptor beta chains below come from one sample, sequenced in a study of T cells in Graves' hyperthyroidism and ophthalmopathy. The source material, RNA transcripts, was used to amplify TCR beta CDR3 regions. Researchers ran a first-round RT-PCR on the TCR CDR3 using the HTBI primer set. In TCRdb, the multiplex PCR reads were re-called with MiXCR into one record per CDR3 protein. Of under 300,000 distinct CDR3 sequences listed, roughly an eighth are singletons. The material sequenced was blood. The receptors originated from a middle-aged woman with Graves' hyperthyroidism.

The sample holds many counts of this clonotype. The chain recombines TRBV7-9 with TRBJ2-7, with 7 bases identical to TRBD1. J gave up 4 bases and V 5 bases, and 8 bases lay outside the gene matches. The germline CDR1 and CDR2 sequences are SEHNR and FQNEAQ (reference sequence). CDR3 length: 14 residues. The CDR3 protein is CASSPPGQRYEQYF. The CDR3 DNA sequence: TGTGCCAGCAGCCCACCGGGACAGAGATACGAGCAGTACTTC.

This clonotype was recorded at least ten times. The gene calls are TRBV10-3 and TRBJ2-1; 10 nucleotides match TRBD2. The CDR3 consists of 15 residues. CDR1 and CDR2 from the germline V gene are ENHRY and SYGVKD. Trimming cost V 5 bases and J 2 bases; bases outside gene matches: 3. CDR3 in amino acids: CAISLAGEAYNEQFF. CDR3 DNA: TGTGCCATCAGTCTAGCGGGAGAGGCCTACAATGAGCAGTTCTTC.

This clonotype has ten or more counts. The genes are TRBV29-1 and TRBJ2-4, with 8 positions matching TRBD2. CDR1 is SQVTM and CDR2 is ANQGSEA in the germline V gene. The CDR3 runs 14 residues. V trimming: 4 bases; J trimming: 8 bases; junction bases outside the gene matches: 10. CDR3 sequence reads: CSVVYREGGDIQYF. The CDR3 DNA reads as TGCAGCGTTGTGTACCGGGAGGGAGGGGACATTCAGTACTTC.

This rearrangement joins TRBV20-1 to TRBJ2-3, with 8 bases aligning to TRBD2. Germline trimming cut 2 bases from V and 6 bases from J; bases unmatched to any gene: 7. The length of the CDR3 is 14 residues. CDR1 and CDR2 from the germline V gene are DFQATT and SNEGSKA (reference sequence). CDR3 DNA sequence: TGCAGTGCTAGAACTAGCGGAGGGTCGGATACGCAGTATTTT. Amino acid sequence: CSARTSGGSDTQYF.

V gene TRBV27 combines with J gene TRBJ2-3; 8 nucleotides agree with TRBD1. Trimming removed 4 bases from V and 2 bases from J; junction bases left unmatched: 5. This CDR3 comprises 15 residues. Germline-derived CDR1 and CDR2 are MNHEY and SMNVEV (reference sequence). As DNA, the CDR3 is TGTGCCAGCAGTTCCCCGGACAGGGCCACAGATACGCAGTATTTT. It is translated as CASSSPDRATDTQYF.

This sequence joins TRBV28 and TRBJ2-7; unclear D gene. The V end was cut by 1 base, the J end by 2 bases, with 9 bases between. The germline gives CDR1 MDHEN, CDR2 SYDVKM. This CDR3 is 14 amino acids long. The chain's CDR3 is CASSLSLGTYEQYF. The CDR3 DNA reads as TGTGCCAGCAGTTTATCGCTCGGAACCTACGAGCAGTACTTC.